Reported below is one T cell receptor (beta chain). Its cognate antigen is unknown. This entry belongs to a study of PD-L1 blockade in urothelial cancer. About the research overall: The year 2014 saw patients start atezolizumab, 1,200 mg intravenously every 3 weeks. Analysis of the blood was performed 3 weeks (second dose) and 6 weeks after treatment start. Individuals in the cohort had been given 0 to 3 earlier chemotherapy regimens. Broader study findings: By 3 weeks, tumor-associated blood clones had expanded more in durable-benefit patients.

Germline V CDR1 and CDR2: MNHNS, SASEGT. This CDR3 has 13 residues. V shed 8 bases and J shed 6 bases, with 17 bases lying between them. Repertoires were generated with immunoSEQ multiplex PCR, while TCRdb's copy carries only in-frame clones and drops some. The table shows 45,000 to 60,000 clones, with approximately 78% occurring only once. Time point here: pretreatment peripheral blood. Material: PBMCs, obtained around atezolizumab (anti-PD-L1) treatment. The gene calls are TRBV6-1 and TRBJ2-7; tentative D call: TRBD2 (7 bases). This TCR was sampled from a man aged 50 to 59 with urothelial cancer. This CDR3 is CASRGGAEGEQYF. The CDR3 DNA reads TGTGCCAGCCGAGGGGGGGCAGAGGGCGAGCAGTACTTC.